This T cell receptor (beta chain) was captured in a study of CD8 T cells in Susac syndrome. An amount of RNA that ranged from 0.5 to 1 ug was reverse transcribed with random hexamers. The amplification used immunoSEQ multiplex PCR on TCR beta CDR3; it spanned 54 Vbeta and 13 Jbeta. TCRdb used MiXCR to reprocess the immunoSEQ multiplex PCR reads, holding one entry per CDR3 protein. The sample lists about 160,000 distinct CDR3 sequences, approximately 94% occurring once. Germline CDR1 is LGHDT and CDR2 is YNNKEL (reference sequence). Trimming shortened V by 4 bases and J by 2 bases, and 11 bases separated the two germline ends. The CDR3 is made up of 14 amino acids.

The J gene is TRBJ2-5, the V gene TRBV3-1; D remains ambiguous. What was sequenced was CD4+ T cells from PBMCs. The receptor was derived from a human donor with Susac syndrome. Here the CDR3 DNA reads TGTGCCAGCAGCCGTAGATCCGGACAAGAGACCCAGTACTTC. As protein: CASSRRSGQETQYF.